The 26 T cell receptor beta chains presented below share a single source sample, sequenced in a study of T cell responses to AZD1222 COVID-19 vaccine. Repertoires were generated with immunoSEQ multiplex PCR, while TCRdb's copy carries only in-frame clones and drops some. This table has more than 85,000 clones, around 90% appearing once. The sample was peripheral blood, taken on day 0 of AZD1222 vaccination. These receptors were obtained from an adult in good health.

DNA of the CDR3: TGTGCCAGCAGCTTAGGCAGCCTATGGGGCGAGACCCAGTACTTC. This sequence encodes CASSLGSLWGETQYF. This rearrangement joins TRBV7-8 to TRBJ2-5; weak D call: TRBD1 (5 bases). This CDR3 has 15 residues. In germline, CDR1 is SGHVS, CDR2 FQNEAQ. Trimming shortened V by 1 base and J by 5 bases, and 14 bases separated the two germline ends.

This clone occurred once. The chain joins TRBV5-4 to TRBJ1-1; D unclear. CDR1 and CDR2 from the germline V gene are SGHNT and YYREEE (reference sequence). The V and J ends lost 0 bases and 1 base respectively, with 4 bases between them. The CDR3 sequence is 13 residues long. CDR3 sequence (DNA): TGTGCCAGCAGCTTGGCATGGAACACTGAAGCTTTCTTT. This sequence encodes CASSLAWNTEAFF.

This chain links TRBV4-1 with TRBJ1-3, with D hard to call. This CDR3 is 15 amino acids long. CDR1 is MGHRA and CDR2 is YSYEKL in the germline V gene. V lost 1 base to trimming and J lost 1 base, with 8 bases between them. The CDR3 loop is CASSQVAVSGNTIYF. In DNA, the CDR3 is TGCGCCAGCAGCCAAGTGGCAGTGTCTGGAAACACCATATATTTT.

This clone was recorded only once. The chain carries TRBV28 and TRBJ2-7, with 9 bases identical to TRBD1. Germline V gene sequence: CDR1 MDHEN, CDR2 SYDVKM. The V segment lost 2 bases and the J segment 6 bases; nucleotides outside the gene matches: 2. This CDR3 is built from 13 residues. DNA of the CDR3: TGTGCCAGCAGTTTACGGACAGGGGTCGAGCAGTACTTC. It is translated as CASSLRTGVEQYF.

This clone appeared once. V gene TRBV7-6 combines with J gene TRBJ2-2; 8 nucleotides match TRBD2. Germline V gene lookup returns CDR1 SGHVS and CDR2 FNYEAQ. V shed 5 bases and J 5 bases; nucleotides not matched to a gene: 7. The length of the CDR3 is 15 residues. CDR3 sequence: CASSESGRRTGELFF. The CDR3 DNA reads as TGTGCCAGCAGCGAGAGCGGGAGACGAACCGGGGAGCTGTTTTTT.

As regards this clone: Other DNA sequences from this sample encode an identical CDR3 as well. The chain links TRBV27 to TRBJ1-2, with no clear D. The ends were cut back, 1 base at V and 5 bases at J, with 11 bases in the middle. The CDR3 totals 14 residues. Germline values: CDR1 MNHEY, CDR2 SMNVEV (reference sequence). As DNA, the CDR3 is TGTGCCAGCAGTTTATTAGGAGGAGGGTATGGCTACACCTTC. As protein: CASSLLGGGYGYTF.

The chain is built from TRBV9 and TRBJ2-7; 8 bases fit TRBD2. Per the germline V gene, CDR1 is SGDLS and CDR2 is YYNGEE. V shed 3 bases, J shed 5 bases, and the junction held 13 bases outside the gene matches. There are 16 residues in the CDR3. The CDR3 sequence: CASSEGDSGRRDEQYF. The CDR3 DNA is TGTGCCAGCAGCGAGGGAGACAGCGGGAGACGCGACGAGCAGTACTTC.

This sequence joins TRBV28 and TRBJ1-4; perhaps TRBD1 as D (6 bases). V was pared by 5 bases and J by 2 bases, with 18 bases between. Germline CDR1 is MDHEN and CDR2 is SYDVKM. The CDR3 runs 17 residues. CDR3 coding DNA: TGTGCCAGCAGTCGTCACAGGGATAAGGTTACTAATGAAAAACTGTTTTTT. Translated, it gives CASSRHRDKVTNEKLFF.

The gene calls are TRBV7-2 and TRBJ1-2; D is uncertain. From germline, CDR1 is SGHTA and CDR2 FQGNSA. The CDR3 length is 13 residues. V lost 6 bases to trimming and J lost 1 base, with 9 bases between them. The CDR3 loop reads CASRASGNYGYTF. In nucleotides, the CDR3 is TGTGCCAGCAGGGCTTCGGGTAACTATGGCTACACCTTC.

CDR3 in amino acids: CASSPVASGTYEQYF. The CDR3 region has the DNA TGTGCCAGCAGCCCGGTGGCTAGCGGGACATACGAGCAGTACTTC. The chain recombines TRBV27 with TRBJ2-7; 9 nucleotides align to TRBD2. Germline trimming cut 6 bases from V and 4 bases from J; bases unmatched to any gene: 10. Looked up from germline, CDR1 is MNHEY and CDR2 is SMNVEV (reference sequence). The CDR3 is 15 amino acids.

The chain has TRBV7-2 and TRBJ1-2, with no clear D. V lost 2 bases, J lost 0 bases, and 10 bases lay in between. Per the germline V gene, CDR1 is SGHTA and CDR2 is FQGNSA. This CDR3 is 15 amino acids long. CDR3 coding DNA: TGTGCCAGCAGCTTAAGTGGGGTAACTAACTATGGCTACACCTTC. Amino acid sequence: CASSLSGVTNYGYTF.

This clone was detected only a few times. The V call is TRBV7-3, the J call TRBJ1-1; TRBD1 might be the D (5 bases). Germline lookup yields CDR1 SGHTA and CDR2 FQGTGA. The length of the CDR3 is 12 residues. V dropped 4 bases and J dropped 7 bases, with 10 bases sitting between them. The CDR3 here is CASSSGVGEAFF. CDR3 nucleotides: TGTGCCAGCAGCTCGGGGGTTGGTGAAGCTTTCTTT. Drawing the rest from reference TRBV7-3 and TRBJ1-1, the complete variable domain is GAGVSQTPSNKVTEKGKYVELRCDPISGHTALYWYRQSLGQGPEFLIYFQGTGAADDSGLPNDRFFAVRPEGSVSTLKIQRTERGDSAVYLCASSSGVGEAFFGQGTRLTVV.

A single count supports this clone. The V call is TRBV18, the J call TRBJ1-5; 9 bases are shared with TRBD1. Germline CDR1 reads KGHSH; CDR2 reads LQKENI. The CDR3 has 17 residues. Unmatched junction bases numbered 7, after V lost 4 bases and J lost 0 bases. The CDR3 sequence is CASSQADRGYSNQPQHF. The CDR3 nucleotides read TGTGCCAGCTCACAGGCGGACAGGGGCTATAGCAATCAGCCCCAGCATTTT.

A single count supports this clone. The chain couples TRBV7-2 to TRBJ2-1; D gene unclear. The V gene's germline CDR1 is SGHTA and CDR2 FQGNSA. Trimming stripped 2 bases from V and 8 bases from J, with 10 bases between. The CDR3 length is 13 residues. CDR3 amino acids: CASSLSGGDEQFF. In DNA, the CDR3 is TGTGCCAGCAGCTTATCTGGTGGCGATGAGCAGTTCTTC.

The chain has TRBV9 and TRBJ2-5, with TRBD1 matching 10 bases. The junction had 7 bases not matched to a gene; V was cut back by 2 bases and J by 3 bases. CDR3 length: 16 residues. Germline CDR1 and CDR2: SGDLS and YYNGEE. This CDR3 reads CASSVAGQGGKETQYF. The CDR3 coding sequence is TGTGCCAGCAGCGTCGCCGGACAGGGGGGTAAAGAGACCCAGTACTTC.

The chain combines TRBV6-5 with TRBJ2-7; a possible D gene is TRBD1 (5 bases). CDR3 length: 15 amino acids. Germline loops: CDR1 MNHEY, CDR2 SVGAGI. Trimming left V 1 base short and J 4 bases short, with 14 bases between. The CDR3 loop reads CASSYFAGRNYEQYF. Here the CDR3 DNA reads TGTGCCAGCAGTTACTTCGCAGGGCGGAATTACGAGCAGTACTTC.

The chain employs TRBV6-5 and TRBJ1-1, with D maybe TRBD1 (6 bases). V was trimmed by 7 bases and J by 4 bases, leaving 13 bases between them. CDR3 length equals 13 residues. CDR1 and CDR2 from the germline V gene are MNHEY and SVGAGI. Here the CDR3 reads CASTKGGPTEAFF. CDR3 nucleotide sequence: TGTGCCAGCACTAAAGGGGGTCCCACTGAAGCTTTCTTT.

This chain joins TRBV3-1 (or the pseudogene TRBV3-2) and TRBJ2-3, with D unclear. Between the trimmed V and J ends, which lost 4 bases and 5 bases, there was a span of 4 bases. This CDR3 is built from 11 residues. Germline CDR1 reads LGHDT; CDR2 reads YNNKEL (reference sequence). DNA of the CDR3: TGTGCCAGCAGCCTTGGAGATACGCAGTATTTT. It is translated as CASSLGDTQYF.

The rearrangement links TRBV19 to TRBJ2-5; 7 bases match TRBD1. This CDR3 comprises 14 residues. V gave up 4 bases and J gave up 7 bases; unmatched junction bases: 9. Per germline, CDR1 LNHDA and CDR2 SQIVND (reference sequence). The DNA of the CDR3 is TGTGCCAGTAGTAGCCGACAGGGAAGGGGGACCCAGTACTTC. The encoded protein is CASSSRQGRGTQYF.

CDR3 nucleotides: TGTGCCAGCACCAGAGGCGGGAGCGGCCGCGGTGAGCAGTTCTTC. The encoded protein is CASTRGGSGRGEQFF. The chain is built from TRBV9 and TRBJ2-1, with 7 bases fitting TRBD2. This CDR3 contains 15 residues. Germline values: CDR1 SGDLS, CDR2 YYNGEE. Trimming at V came to 6 bases and at J to 9 bases, leaving 15 bases not matched to a gene. Full variable domain (rest looked up from reference TRBV9 and TRBJ2-1): DSGVTQTPKHLITATGQRVTLRCSPRSGDLSVYWYQQSLDQGLQFLIQYYNGEERAKGNILERFSAQQFPDLHSELNLSSLELGDSALYFCASTRGGSGRGEQFFGPGTRLTVL.

In DNA form, the CDR3 reads TGTGCCAGCAGGGGGGACAGGGGTAGCTACGAGCAGTACTTC. Its translation: CASRGDRGSYEQYF. The V gene is TRBV6-5, the J gene TRBJ2-7; TRBD1 matches at 10 bases. Germline V gives CDR1 MNHEY, CDR2 SVGAGI. Losses at the gene ends were 6 bases for V and 3 bases for J; bases not matched to a gene: 5. This CDR3 region has 14 residues.

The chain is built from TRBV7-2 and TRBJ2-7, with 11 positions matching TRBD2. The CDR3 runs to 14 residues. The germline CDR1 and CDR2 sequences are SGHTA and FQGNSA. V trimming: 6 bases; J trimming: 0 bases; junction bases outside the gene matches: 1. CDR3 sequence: CASSTSGSSYEQYF. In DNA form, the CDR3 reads TGTGCCAGCAGTACTAGCGGGAGCTCCTACGAGCAGTACTTC. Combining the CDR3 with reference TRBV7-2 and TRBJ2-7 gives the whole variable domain GAGVSQSPSNKVTEKGKDVELRCDPISGHTALYWYRQSLGQGLEFLIYFQGNSAPDKSGLPSDRFSAERTGGSVSTLTIQRTQQEDSAVYLCASSTSGSSYEQYFGPGTRLTVT.

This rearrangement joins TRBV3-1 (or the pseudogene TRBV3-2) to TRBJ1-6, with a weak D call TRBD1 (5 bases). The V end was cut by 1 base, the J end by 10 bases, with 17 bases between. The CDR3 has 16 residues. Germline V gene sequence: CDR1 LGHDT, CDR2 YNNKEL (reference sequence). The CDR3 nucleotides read TGTGCCAGCAGCCAAGTACAGCAGGGAGGCAACTCACCCCTCCACTTT. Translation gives CASSQVQQGGNSPLHF.

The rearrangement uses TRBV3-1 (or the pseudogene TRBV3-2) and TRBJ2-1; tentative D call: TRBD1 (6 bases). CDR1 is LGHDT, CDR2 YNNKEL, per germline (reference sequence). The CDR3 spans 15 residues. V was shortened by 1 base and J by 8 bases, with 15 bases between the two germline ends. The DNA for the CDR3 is TGTGCCAGCAGCCAAGGGGGGCTCCCCTGGGATGAGCAGTTCTTC. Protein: CASSQGGLPWDEQFF.

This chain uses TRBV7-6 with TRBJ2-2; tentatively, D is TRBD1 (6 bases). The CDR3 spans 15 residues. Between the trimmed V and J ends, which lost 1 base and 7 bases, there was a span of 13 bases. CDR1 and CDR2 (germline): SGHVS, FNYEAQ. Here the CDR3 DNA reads TGTGCCAGCAGCTTAGGGCAGGGGATCTACGGGGAGCTGTTTTTT. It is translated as CASSLGQGIYGELFF.

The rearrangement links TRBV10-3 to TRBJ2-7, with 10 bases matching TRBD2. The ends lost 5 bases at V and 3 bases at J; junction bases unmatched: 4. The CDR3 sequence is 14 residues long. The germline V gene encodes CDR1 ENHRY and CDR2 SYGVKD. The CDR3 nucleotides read TGTGCCATCAGTTCTAGCGGGAGACTCTACGAGCAGTACTTC. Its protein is CAISSSGRLYEQYF.